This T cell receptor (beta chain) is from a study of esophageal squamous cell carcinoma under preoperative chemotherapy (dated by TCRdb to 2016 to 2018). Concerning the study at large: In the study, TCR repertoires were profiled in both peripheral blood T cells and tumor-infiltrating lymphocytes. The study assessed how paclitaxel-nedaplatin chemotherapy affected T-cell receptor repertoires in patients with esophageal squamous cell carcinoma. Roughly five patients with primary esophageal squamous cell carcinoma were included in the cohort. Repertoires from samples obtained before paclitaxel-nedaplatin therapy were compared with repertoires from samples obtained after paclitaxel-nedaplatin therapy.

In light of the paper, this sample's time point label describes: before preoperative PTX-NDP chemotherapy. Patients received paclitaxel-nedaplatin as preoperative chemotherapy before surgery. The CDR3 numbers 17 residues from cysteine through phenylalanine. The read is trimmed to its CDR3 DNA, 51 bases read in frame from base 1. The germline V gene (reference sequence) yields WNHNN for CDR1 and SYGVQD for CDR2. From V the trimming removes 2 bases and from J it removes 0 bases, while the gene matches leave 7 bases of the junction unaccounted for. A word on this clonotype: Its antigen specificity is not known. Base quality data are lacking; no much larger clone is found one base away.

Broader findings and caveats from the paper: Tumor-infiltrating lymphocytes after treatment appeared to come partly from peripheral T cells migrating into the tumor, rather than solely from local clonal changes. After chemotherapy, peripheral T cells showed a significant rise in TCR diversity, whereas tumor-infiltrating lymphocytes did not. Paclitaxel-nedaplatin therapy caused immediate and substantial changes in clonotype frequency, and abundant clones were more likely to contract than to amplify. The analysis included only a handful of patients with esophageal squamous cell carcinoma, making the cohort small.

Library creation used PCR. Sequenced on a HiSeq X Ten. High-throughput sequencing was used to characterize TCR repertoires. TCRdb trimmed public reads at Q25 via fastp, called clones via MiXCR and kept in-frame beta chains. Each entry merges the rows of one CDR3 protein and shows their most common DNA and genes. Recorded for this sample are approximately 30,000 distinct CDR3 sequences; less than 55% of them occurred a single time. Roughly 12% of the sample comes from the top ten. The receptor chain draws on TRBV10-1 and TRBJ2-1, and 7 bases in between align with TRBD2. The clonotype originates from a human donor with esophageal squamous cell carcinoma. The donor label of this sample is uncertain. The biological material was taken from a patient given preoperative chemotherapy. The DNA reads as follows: TGCGCCAGCAGTGAGCTCGCTAGCGGCAGCTCCTACAATGAGCAGTTCTTC. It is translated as CASSELASGSSYNEQFF.